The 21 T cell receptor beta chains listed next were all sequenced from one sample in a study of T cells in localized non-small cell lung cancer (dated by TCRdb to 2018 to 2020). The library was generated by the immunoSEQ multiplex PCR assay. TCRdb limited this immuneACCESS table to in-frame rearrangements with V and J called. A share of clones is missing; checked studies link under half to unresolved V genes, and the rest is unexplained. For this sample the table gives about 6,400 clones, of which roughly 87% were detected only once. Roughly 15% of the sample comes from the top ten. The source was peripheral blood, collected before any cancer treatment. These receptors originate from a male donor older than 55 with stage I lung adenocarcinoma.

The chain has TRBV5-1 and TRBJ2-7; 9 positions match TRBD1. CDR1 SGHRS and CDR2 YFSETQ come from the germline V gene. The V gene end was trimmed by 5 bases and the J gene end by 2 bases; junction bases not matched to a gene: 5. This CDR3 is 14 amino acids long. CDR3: CASSYGQGTYEQYF. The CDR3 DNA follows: TGCGCCAGCAGTTATGGACAGGGGACCTACGAGCAGTACTTC.

Here the CDR3 reads CASSGRLVDRTQYF. The CDR3 DNA sequence: TGTGCCAGCAGCGGGAGGCTAGTAGATAGGACCCAGTACTTC. The chain uses TRBV5-8 and TRBJ2-5; possibly TRBD2 for D (6 bases). V lost 4 bases, J lost 7 bases, and 17 bases lay in between. Germline assignment: CDR1 SGHTS and CDR2 YDEGEE. CDR3 length: 14 residues.

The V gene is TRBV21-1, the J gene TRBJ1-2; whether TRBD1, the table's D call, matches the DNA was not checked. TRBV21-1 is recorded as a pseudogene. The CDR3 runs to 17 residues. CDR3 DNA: TGTGCCAGCAGCAAGGCAATCCCCCGTGGGGGCCGGGATGGCTACACCTTC. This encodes CASSKAIPRGGRDGYTF.

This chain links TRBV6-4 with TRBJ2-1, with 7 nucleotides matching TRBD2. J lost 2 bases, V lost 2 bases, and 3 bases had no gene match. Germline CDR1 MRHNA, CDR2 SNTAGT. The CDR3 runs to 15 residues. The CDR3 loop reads CASSDREGTYNEQFF. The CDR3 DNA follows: TGTGCCAGCAGTGACAGGGAGGGTACCTACAATGAGCAGTTCTTC.

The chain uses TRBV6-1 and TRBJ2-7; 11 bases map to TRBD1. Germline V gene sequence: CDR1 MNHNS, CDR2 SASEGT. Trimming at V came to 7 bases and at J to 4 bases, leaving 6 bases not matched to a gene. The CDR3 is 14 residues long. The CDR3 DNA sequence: TGTGCCAGCATCCCGGGACAGGGGGGTTACGAGCAGTACTTC. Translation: CASIPGQGGYEQYF.

Here the CDR3 reads CASSATGRVNYGYTF. The CDR3 nucleotides read TGTGCCAGCAGCGCGACAGGTCGCGTCAACTATGGCTACACCTTC. The rearrangement links TRBV7-2 to TRBJ1-2, with D perhaps TRBD1 (6 bases). The V end lost 5 bases, the J end lost 2 bases, and 15 bases lay between the germline ends. The CDR3 covers 15 residues. Germline V gene data show CDR1 as SGHTA and CDR2 as FQGNSA. Complete variable domain (other parts from reference TRBV7-2 and TRBJ1-2): GAGVSQSPSNKVTEKGKDVELRCDPISGHTALYWYRQSLGQGLEFLIYFQGNSAPDKSGLPSDRFSAERTGGSVSTLTIQRTQQEDSAVYLCASSATGRVNYGYTFGSGTRLTVV.

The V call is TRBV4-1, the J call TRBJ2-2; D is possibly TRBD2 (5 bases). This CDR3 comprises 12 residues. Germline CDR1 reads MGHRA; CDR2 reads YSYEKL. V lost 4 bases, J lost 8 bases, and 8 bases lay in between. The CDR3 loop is CASSPEGGELFF. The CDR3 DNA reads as TGCGCCAGCAGCCCTGAGGGAGGGGAGCTGTTTTTT.

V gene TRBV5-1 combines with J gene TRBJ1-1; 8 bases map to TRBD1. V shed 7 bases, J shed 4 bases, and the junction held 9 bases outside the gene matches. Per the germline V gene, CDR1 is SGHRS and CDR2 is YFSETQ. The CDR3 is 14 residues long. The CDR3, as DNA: TGCGCCAGCGGACAGGGCGGTCAGGTCACTGAAGCTTTCTTT. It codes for CASGQGGQVTEAFF.

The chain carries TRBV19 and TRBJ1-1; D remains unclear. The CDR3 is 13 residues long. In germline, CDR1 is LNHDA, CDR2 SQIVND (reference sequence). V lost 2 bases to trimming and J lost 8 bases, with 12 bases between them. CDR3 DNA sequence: TGTGCCAGTAGTATACCCCGGCTGGCCGAAGCTTTCTTT. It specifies CASSIPRLAEAFF.

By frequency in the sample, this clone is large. The CDR3 nucleotides read TGTGCCAGCAGCCCCTTAGGTGACAGGGGAGCTTCACCCCTCCACTTT. Amino acids: CASSPLGDRGASPLHF. The V and J genes are TRBV9 and TRBJ1-6, with 8 bases that match TRBD1. CDR3 length: 16 amino acids. In germline, CDR1 is SGDLS, CDR2 YYNGEE. Unmatched junction bases numbered 12, after V lost 4 bases and J lost 9 bases.

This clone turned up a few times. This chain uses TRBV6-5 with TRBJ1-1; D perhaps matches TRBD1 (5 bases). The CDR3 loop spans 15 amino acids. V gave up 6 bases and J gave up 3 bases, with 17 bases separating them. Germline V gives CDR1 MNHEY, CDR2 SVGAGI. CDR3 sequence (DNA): TGTGCCAGCAGGCACCGGCGGGGGGGGGACACTGAAGCTTTCTTT. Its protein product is CASRHRRGGDTEAFF.

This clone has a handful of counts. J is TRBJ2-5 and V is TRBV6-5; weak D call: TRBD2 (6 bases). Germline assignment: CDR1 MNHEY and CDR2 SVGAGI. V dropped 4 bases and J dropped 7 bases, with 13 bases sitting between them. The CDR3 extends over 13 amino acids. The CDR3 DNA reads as TGTGCCAGCAGTTCTGACGGGGGATGGACCCAGTACTTC. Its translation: CASSSDGGWTQYF.

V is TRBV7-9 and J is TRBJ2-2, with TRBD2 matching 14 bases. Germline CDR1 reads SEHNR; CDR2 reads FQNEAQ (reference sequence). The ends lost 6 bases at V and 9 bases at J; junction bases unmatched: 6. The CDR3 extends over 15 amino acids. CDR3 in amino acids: CASSEGTSGGRELFF. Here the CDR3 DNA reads TGTGCCAGCAGTGAAGGGACTAGCGGGGGCCGGGAGCTGTTTTTT. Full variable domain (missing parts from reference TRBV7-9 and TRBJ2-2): DTGVSQNPRHKITKRGQNVTFRCDPISEHNRLYWYRQTLGQGPEFLTYFQNEAQLEKSRLLSDRFSAERPKGSFSTLEIQRTEQGDSAMYLCASSEGTSGGRELFFGEGSRLTVL.

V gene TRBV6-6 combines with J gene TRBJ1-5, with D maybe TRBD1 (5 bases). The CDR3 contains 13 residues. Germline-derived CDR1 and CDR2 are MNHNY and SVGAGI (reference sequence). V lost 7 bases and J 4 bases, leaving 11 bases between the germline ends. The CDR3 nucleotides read TGTGCCAGCACGAGATCAGGGAATCAGCCCCAGCATTTT. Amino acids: CASTRSGNQPQHF.

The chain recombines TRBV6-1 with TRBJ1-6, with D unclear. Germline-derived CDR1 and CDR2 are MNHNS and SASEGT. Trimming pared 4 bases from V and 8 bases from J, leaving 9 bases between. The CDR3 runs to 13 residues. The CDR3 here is CASSGDGDSPLHF. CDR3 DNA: TGTGCCAGCAGTGGAGACGGGGATTCACCCCTCCACTTT.

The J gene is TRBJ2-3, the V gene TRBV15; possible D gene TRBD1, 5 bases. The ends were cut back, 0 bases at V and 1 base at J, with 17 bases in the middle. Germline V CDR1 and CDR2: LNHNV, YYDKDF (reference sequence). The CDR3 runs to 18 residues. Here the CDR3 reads CATSRDRGYGTGTDTQYF. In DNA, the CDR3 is TGTGCCACCAGCAGAGATAGGGGTTACGGCACTGGCACAGATACGCAGTATTTT.

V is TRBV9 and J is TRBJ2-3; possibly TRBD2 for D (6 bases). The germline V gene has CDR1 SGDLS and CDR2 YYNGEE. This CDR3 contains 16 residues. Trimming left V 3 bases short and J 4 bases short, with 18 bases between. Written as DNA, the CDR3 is TGTGCCAGCAGCGAGTTTAGCGGTCTTGGGGCAGATACGCAGTATTTT. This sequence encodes CASSEFSGLGADTQYF.

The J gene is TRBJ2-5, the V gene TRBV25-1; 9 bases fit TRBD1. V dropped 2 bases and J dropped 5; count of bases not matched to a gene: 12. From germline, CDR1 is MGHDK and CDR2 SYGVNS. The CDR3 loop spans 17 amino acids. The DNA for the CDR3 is TGTGCCAGCAGTGAAGGCCGGGGACAGGGCATATGGGAGACCCAGTACTTC. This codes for CASSEGRGQGIWETQYF.

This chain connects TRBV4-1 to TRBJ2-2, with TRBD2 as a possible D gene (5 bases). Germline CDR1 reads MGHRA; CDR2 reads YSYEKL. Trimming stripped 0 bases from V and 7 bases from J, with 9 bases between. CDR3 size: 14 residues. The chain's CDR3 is CASSQDREIGELFF. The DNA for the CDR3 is TGCGCCAGCAGCCAAGATCGGGAAATCGGGGAGCTGTTTTTT.

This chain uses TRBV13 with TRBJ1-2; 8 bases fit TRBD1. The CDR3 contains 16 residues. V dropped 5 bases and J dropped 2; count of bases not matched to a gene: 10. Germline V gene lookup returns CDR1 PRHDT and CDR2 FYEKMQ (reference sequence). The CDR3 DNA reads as TGTGCCAGCAGCCTTGGGACAGGAACTCCCAACTATGGCTACACCTTC. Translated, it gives CASSLGTGTPNYGYTF.

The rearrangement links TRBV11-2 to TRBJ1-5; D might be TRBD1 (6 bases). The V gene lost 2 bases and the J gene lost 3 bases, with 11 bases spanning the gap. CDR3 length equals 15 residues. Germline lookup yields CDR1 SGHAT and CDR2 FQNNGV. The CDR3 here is CASSLNRAFNQPQHF. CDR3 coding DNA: TGTGCCAGCAGCTTAAACAGGGCATTCAATCAGCCCCAGCATTTT.